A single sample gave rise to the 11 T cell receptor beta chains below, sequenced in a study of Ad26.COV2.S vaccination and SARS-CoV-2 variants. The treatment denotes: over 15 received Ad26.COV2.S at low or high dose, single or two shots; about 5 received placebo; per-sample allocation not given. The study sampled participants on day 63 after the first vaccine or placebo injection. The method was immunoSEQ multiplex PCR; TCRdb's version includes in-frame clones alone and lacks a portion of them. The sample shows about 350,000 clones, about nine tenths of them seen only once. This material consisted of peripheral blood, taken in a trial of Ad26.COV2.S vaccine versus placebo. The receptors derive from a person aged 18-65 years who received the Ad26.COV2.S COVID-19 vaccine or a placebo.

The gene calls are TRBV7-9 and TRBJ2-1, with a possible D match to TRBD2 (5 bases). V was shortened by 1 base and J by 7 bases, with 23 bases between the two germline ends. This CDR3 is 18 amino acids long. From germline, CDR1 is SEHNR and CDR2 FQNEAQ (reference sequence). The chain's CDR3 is CASSLDHPLLDAMNEQFF. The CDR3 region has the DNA TGTGCCAGCAGCTTAGACCACCCGCTACTAGATGCTATGAATGAGCAGTTCTTC.

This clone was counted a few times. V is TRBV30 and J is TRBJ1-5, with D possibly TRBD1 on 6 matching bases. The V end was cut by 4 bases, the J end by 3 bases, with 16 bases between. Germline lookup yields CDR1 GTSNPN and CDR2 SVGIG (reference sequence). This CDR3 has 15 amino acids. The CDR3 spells CAWNKGQSLNQPQHF. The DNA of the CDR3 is TGTGCCTGGAACAAAGGACAGTCCCTCAATCAGCCCCAGCATTTT.

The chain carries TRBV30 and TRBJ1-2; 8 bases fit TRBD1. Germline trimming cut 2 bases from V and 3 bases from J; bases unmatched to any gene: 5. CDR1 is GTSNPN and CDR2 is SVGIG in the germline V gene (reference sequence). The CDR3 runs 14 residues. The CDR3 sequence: CAWSHGQGDYGYTF. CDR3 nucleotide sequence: TGTGCCTGGAGTCATGGACAGGGAGACTATGGCTACACCTTC.

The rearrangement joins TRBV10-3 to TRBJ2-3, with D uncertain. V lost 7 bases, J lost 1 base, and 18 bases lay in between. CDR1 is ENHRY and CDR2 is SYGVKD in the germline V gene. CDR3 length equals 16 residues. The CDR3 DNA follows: TGTGCCATCACCCCATCAGACTCAAAGGGCACAGATACGCAGTATTTT. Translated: CAITPSDSKGTDTQYF.

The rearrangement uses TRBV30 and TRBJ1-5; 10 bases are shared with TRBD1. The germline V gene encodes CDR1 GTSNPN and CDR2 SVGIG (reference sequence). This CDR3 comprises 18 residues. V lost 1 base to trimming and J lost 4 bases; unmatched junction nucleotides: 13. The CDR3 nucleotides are TGTGCCTGGAGTGGGGACTCCTTCGGGGGACAGGGGAATCAGCCCCAGCATTTT. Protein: CAWSGDSFGGQGNQPQHF.

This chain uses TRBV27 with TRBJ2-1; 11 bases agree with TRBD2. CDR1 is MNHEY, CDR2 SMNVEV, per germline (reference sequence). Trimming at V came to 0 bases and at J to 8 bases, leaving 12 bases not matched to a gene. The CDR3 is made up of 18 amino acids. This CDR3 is CASSLSFSRTSGSYEQFF. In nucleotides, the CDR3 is TGTGCCAGCAGTTTATCCTTCTCCCGGACTAGCGGGTCCTATGAGCAGTTCTTC.

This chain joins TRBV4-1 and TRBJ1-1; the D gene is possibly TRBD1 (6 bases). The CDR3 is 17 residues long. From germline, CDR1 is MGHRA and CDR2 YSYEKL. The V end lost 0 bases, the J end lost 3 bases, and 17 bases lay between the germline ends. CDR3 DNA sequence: TGCGCCAGCAGCCAAGATCGGGCAGGGGCTGAATACACTGAAGCTTTCTTT. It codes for CASSQDRAGAEYTEAFF.

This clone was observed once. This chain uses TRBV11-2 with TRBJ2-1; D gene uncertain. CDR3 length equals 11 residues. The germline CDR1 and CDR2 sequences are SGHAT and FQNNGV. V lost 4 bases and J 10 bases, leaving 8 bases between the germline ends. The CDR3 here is CASSSFSEQFF. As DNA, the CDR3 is TGTGCCAGCAGCTCATTCAGCGAGCAGTTCTTC.

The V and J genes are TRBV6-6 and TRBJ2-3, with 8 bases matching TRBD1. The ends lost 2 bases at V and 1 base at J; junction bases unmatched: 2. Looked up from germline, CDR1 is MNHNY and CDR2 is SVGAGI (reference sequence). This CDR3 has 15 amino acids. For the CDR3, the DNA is TGTGCCAGCAGTTACCAGGGGGCACGCACAGATACGCAGTATTTT. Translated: CASSYQGARTDTQYF.

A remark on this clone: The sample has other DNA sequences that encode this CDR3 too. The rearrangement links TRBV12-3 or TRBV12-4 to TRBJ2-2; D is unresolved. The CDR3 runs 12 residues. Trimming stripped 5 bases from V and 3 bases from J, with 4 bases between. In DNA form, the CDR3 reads TGTGCCAGCAGTCAATACACCGGGGAGCTGTTTTTT. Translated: CASSQYTGELFF.

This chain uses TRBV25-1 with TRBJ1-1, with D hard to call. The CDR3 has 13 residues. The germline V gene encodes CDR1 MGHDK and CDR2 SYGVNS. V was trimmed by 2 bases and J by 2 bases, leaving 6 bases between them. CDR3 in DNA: TGTGCCAGCAGTGAAAGGATAAACACTGAAGCTTTCTTT. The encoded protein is CASSERINTEAFF.